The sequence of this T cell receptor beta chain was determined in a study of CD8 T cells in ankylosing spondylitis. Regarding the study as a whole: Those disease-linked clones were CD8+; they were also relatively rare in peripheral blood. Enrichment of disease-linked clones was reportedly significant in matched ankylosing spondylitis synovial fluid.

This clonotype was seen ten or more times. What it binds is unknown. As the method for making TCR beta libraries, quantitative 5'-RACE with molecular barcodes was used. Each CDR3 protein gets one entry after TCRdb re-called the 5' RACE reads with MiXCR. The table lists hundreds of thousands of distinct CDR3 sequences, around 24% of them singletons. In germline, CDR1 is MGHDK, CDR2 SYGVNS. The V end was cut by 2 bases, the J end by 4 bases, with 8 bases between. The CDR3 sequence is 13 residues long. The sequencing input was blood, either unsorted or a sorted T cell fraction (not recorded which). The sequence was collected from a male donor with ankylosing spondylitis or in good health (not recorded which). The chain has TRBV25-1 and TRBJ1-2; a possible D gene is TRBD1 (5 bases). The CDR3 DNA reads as TGTGCCAGCAGTGAAGGGGACCTCTATGGCTACACCTTC. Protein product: CASSEGDLYGYTF.